This passage covers 21 T cell receptor beta chains from one sample sequenced in a study of vaccination and CD4 T cells after COVID-19. TCRdb itself ran the PCR reads through MiXCR, one entry per CDR3 protein. The sample consists of about 18,000 distinct CDR3 sequences, about 62% of them appearing once. This specimen was CD4+ T cells from blood, taken before SARS-CoV-2 vaccination. The source is a human donor who had recovered from COVID-19.

The chain uses TRBV25-1 and TRBJ2-5; a possible D gene is TRBD2 (6 bases). CDR3 length: 14 residues. The germline V and J ends were trimmed by 0 bases and 7 bases, with 12 bases remaining between them. Germline CDR1 reads MGHDK; CDR2 reads SYGVNS. This CDR3 reads CASSEYGGIWTQYF. In DNA form, the CDR3 reads TGTGCCAGCAGTGAATATGGCGGGATATGGACCCAGTACTTC.

The V gene is TRBV15, the J gene TRBJ2-4, with D perhaps matching TRBD2 (5 bases). The CDR3 totals 12 residues. The ends were cut back, 5 bases at V and 7 bases at J, with 9 bases in the middle. Looked up from germline, CDR1 is LNHNV and CDR2 is YYDKDF (reference sequence). CDR3 in amino acids: CATSVPGNIQYF. DNA for the CDR3: TGTGCCACCAGCGTCCCGGGGAACATTCAGTACTTC.

Here the CDR3 reads CASSYMGPYEQYF. CDR3 nucleotide sequence: TGTGCCAGCAGTTACATGGGTCCCTACGAGCAGTACTTC. The rearrangement links TRBV6-5 to TRBJ2-7; D gene ambiguous. The ends were cut back, 2 bases at V and 2 bases at J, with 7 bases in the middle. The CDR3 has 13 amino acids. Germline values: CDR1 MNHEY, CDR2 SVGAGI.

This clonotype rates as large. The J gene is TRBJ1-2, the V gene TRBV20-1; tentatively, D is TRBD1 (5 bases). The germline CDR1 and CDR2 sequences are DFQATT and SNEGSKA (reference sequence). Trimming stripped 2 bases from V and 5 bases from J, with 9 bases between. This CDR3 contains 12 residues. CDR3 nucleotide sequence: TGCAGTGCTAGAAAGGGGAGTTATGGCTACACCTTC. The encoded protein is CSARKGSYGYTF.

In the case of this clonotype: One junction end does not reproduce the germline sequence, and a read error may be involved. The chain carries TRBV20-1 and TRBJ1-2; 11 nucleotides agree with TRBD1. This CDR3 comprises 14 residues. Per germline, CDR1 DFQATT and CDR2 SNEGSKA (reference sequence). The CDR3 DNA is TGCAATGCTAGAGATACGGGACAGGGGGATGGCTACACCTTC. It specifies CNARDTGQGDGYTF.

There are a few counts of this clonotype. The rearrangement links TRBV24-1 to TRBJ1-2; 7 positions agree with TRBD1. Germline V gene data show CDR1 as KGHDR and CDR2 as SFDVKD. The CDR3 totals 15 residues. The junction had 7 bases not matched to a gene; V was cut back by 3 bases and J by 4 bases. CDR3 DNA sequence: TGTGCCACCAGTGATGTTACAGGGGATCCCTATGGCTACACCTTC. This translates into CATSDVTGDPYGYTF.

The chain couples TRBV11-3 to TRBJ2-3, with D tentatively TRBD1 (5 bases). This CDR3 comprises 13 residues. Germline CDR1 SGHNT, CDR2 YENEEA. Trimming shortened V by 3 bases and J by 6 bases, and 10 bases separated the two germline ends. CDR3 in amino acids: CASSFQGTDTQYF. The CDR3 region has the DNA TGTGCCAGCAGCTTTCAGGGTACCGATACGCAGTATTTT.

The chain joins TRBV6-1 to TRBJ2-3; TRBD1 matches 7 bases. Losses at the gene ends were 6 bases for V and 5 bases for J; bases not matched to a gene: 14. The CDR3 is 16 amino acids. Germline V gives CDR1 MNHNS, CDR2 SASEGT. The CDR3 bases are TGTGCCAGCAGCCAAGTGCCCGGGACAGCTCGAGATACGCAGTATTTT. Translating it yields CASSQVPGTARDTQYF.

V and J are TRBV27 and TRBJ1-2, with D tentatively TRBD1 (6 bases). Trimming removed 5 bases at V and 4 bases at J, with 17 bases between. Germline loops: CDR1 MNHEY, CDR2 SMNVEV (reference sequence). The CDR3 is 15 amino acids. CDR3 bases: TGTGCCAGCAGTCCCGGGACACGCCAAATCTATGGCTACACCTTC. Translated: CASSPGTRQIYGYTF.

The J gene is TRBJ2-2, the V gene TRBV5-4; D is unresolved. The length of the CDR3 is 14 residues. Trimming left V 4 bases short and J 2 bases short, with 9 bases between. Looked up from germline, CDR1 is SGHNT and CDR2 is YYREEE (reference sequence). The CDR3 coding sequence is TGTGCCAGCAGCAAGGACCGCAACACCGGGGAGCTGTTTTTT. Translated, it gives CASSKDRNTGELFF. Drawing the rest from reference TRBV5-4 and TRBJ2-2, the complete variable domain is ETGVTQSPTHLIKTRGQQVTLRCSSQSGHNTVSWYQQALGQGPQFIFQYYREEENGRGNFPPRFSGLQFPNYSSELNVNALELDDSALYLCASSKDRNTGELFFGEGSRLTVL.

This clonotype was counted a few times. The chain recombines TRBV6-1 with TRBJ1-4, with 7 bases lining up with TRBD1. This CDR3 is built from 13 residues. V gave up 6 bases and J gave up 8 bases; unmatched junction bases: 6. Germline assignment: CDR1 MNHNS and CDR2 SASEGT. The CDR3 nucleotides are TGTGCCAGCAGCATTACAGGGGACGAAAAACTGTTTTTT. Translating it yields CASSITGDEKLFF.

The rearrangement links TRBV19 to TRBJ1-2; 12 nucleotides agree with TRBD1. The ends lost 5 bases at V and 6 bases at J; junction bases unmatched: 10. CDR3 length: 16 residues. Germline CDR1 and CDR2: LNHDA and SQIVND (reference sequence). The CDR3 is CASSFGTGGTGHGYTF. The CDR3 region has the DNA TGTGCCAGTAGTTTTGGGACAGGGGGCACCGGGCATGGCTACACCTTC. Filled out from reference TRBV19 and TRBJ1-2, the complete variable domain reads DGGITQSPKYLFRKEGQNVTLSCEQNLNHDAMYWYRQDPGQGLRLIYYSQIVNDFQKGDIAEGYSVSREKKESFPLTVTSAQKNPTAFYLCASSFGTGGTGHGYTFGSGTRLTVV.

V usage is TRBV4-3 and J usage is TRBJ2-7; no reliable D call. CDR1 and CDR2 (germline): LGHNA, YSLEER. The CDR3 is 15 residues long. The V end was cut by 0 bases, the J end by 5 bases, with 14 bases between. CDR3 amino acids: CASSQDFRGSDEQYF. The CDR3 DNA reads TGCGCCAGCAGCCAAGATTTTAGAGGTTCCGACGAGCAGTACTTC.

The chain combines TRBV28 with TRBJ1-1; no clear D gene. CDR3 size: 15 residues. The V end was cut by 11 bases, the J end by 0 bases, with 19 bases between. Germline V lookup: CDR1 MDHEN, CDR2 SYDVKM. CDR3 nucleotide sequence: TGTGCCGCTTCGGGTCAGGAAAACATGAACACTGAAGCTTTCTTT. As protein: CAASGQENMNTEAFF.

By sample share, this clonotype is medium-sized. The chain recombines TRBV6-2 or TRBV6-3 with TRBJ1-5; D is uncertain. The CDR3 extends over 15 amino acids. Germline assignment: CDR1 MNHEY and CDR2 SVGEGT. The ends were cut back, 0 bases at V and 0 bases at J, with 6 bases in the middle. The CDR3 loop is CASSYSYASNQPQHF. CDR3 nucleotides: TGTGCCAGCAGTTACTCATACGCTAGCAATCAGCCCCAGCATTTT.

The V and J genes are TRBV19 and TRBJ2-1; 11 nucleotides agree with TRBD2. J gave up 4 bases and V 5 bases, and 13 bases lay outside the gene matches. The V gene's germline CDR1 is LNHDA and CDR2 SQIVND (reference sequence). The CDR3 is made up of 18 amino acids. CDR3 nucleotides: TGTGCCAGTAGTCCCCGAGCCTTAGCGGGAGGGGGATACAATGAGCAGTTCTTC. It specifies CASSPRALAGGGYNEQFF.

Comments on this clonotype: A read error may account for a junction end that differs from germline. The CDR3 reads CASSVVGGEKLFF. CDR3 DNA: TGCGCCAGCAGTGTGGTCGGAGGAGAAAAACTGTTTTTT. This chain uses TRBV2 with TRBJ1-4; D gene unclear. CDR1 SNHLY and CDR2 FYNNEI come from the germline V gene. The length of the CDR3 is 13 residues. The full variable domain, in which reference TRBV2 and TRBJ1-4 provide the parts outside the CDR3, is EPEVTQTPSHQVTQMGQEVILRCVPISNHLYFYWYRQILGQKVEFLVSFYNNEISEKSEIFDDQFSVERPDGSNFTLKIRSTKLEDSAMYFCASSVVGGEKLFFGSGTQLSVL.

This clonotype has only a few counts. The chain links TRBV7-2 to TRBJ2-7, with 13 bases fitting TRBD2. V gave up 8 bases and J gave up 0 bases; unmatched junction bases: 13. The CDR3 length is 18 residues. Germline V lookup: CDR1 SGHTA, CDR2 FQGNSA. CDR3 region: CASSTGTSGITTSYEQYF. The CDR3 bases are TGTGCCAGCTCAACCGGGACTAGCGGGATTACCACCTCCTACGAGCAGTACTTC.

Points on this clonotype: One junction end disagrees with the germline gene, perhaps due to a read error. This chain uses TRBV20-1 with TRBJ1-1, with D possibly TRBD1 on 5 matching bases. In germline, CDR1 is DFQATT, CDR2 SNEGSKA (reference sequence). The CDR3 runs 14 residues. The CDR3 bases are TGCAGTGCAAGAGGGAGGACGGGACTCTCTGAAGCTTTCTTT. It encodes CSARGRTGLSEAFF.

The chain carries TRBV6-4 and TRBJ2-5; possibly TRBD2 for D (6 bases). The length of the CDR3 is 13 residues. The germline CDR1 and CDR2 sequences are MRHNA and SNTAGT. As DNA, the CDR3 is TGTGCTAAATGGGCTGGCGGGAAAGAGACCCAGTACTTC. It specifies CAKWAGGKETQYF.

This clonotype was observed a handful of times. The rearrangement links TRBV7-2 to TRBJ1-5; no reliable D call. This CDR3 is built from 17 residues. The germline CDR1 and CDR2 sequences are SGHTA and FQGNSA. V shed 0 bases and J shed 2 bases, with 14 bases lying between them. The CDR3 reads CASSLAGWGERNQPQHF. The CDR3 bases are TGTGCCAGCAGCTTAGCTGGTTGGGGTGAGCGCAATCAGCCCCAGCATTTT. Variable domain in full (rest from reference TRBV7-2 and TRBJ1-5): GAGVSQSPSNKVTEKGKDVELRCDPISGHTALYWYRQSLGQGLEFLIYFQGNSAPDKSGLPSDRFSAERTGGSVSTLTIQRTQQEDSAVYLCASSLAGWGERNQPQHFGDGTRLSIL.